The 20 T cell receptor beta chains below were found in one sample sequenced in a study of OX40 agonist ivuxolimab in advanced cancers. TCRdb's copy holds only in-frame clones and misses some; the assay was immunoSEQ multiplex PCR. The repertoire holds roughly 50,000 clones, with nearly 90% as singletons. The specimen was CD4+ or CD8+ T cells sorted from blood, collected in a trial of the OX40 agonist ivuxolimab. The receptors here all came from an adult with an advanced solid tumor such as melanoma, head and neck, liver or kidney cancer.

This clone came up once. The DNA for the CDR3 is TGTGCCAGCAGCTTGGTCGACTCCCTCGGCACAGATACGCAGTATTTT. This encodes CASSLVDSLGTDTQYF. This chain uses TRBV5-4 with TRBJ2-3, with D unclear. V was clipped by 0 bases and J by 1 base, with 12 bases between them. The CDR3 extends over 16 amino acids. Germline V gives CDR1 SGHNT, CDR2 YYREEE (reference sequence). Variable domain in full (rest from reference TRBV5-4 and TRBJ2-3): ETGVTQSPTHLIKTRGQQVTLRCSSQSGHNTVSWYQQALGQGPQFIFQYYREEENGRGNFPPRFSGLQFPNYSSELNVNALELDDSALYLCASSLVDSLGTDTQYFGPGTRLTVL.

In its sample, this clone is medium-sized (0.01 to 0.1%). The chain joins TRBV19 to TRBJ2-1, with 7 bases that match TRBD2. V trimming: 5 bases; J trimming: 4 bases; junction bases outside the gene matches: 5. This CDR3 spans 14 amino acids. Germline lookup yields CDR1 LNHDA and CDR2 SQIVND (reference sequence). CDR3 region: CASSEGGVYNEQFF. In nucleotides, the CDR3 is TGTGCCAGTAGTGAGGGAGGGGTTTACAATGAGCAGTTCTTC.

The CDR3 loop is CASSSDPGVNTEAFF. In DNA, the CDR3 is TGTGCCAGCAGCTCGGATCCAGGGGTTAACACTGAAGCTTTCTTT. The V gene is TRBV7-2, the J gene TRBJ1-1; possible D gene TRBD1, 6 bases. Germline V gene data show CDR1 as SGHTA and CDR2 as FQGNSA. Trimming stripped 4 bases from V and 2 bases from J, with 14 bases between. The CDR3 has 15 residues.

This clone was seen a single time. The gene calls are TRBV4-1 and TRBJ2-5; D gene uncertain. V lost 3 bases and J 2 bases, leaving 10 bases between the germline ends. CDR1 and CDR2 (germline): MGHRA, YSYEKL. The CDR3 runs 14 residues. CDR3 nucleotides: TGCGCCAGCAGCCAGCAGGTCTCTCAAGAGACCCAGTACTTC. This sequence encodes CASSQQVSQETQYF.

The chain combines TRBV2 with TRBJ2-4; possibly TRBD1 or TRBD2 for D (5 bases each). The germline CDR1 and CDR2 sequences are SNHLY and FYNNEI. The CDR3 is 14 amino acids. Trimming took off 8 bases at V and 0 bases at J, with 11 bases between the two ends. CDR3 residues: CASGGTVAKNIQYF. The CDR3 DNA reads TGTGCCAGCGGGGGAACCGTAGCCAAAAACATTCAGTACTTC.

This rearrangement joins TRBV5-4 to TRBJ1-2; D is perhaps TRBD1 (6 bases). V lost 7 bases and J 4 bases, leaving 17 bases between the germline ends. CDR3 length: 14 amino acids. Germline CDR1 SGHNT, CDR2 YYREEE (reference sequence). CDR3 in amino acids: CASSDVGGGYGYTF. The CDR3 DNA sequence: TGTGCCAGCTCCGACGTGGGAGGGGGCTATGGCTACACCTTC.

The chain carries TRBV7-6 and TRBJ2-1; D is uncertain. V lost 0 bases and J lost 4, with 7 bases in between. Germline V gene lookup returns CDR1 SGHVS and CDR2 FNYEAQ. This CDR3 is built from 14 residues. In DNA, the CDR3 is TGTGCCAGCAGCTTAGCGTTAGGGTACAATGAGCAGTTCTTC. It yields the protein CASSLALGYNEQFF.

The gene calls are TRBV27 and TRBJ1-5, with D possibly being TRBD1 (5 bases). V lost 7 bases and J 5 bases, leaving 18 bases between the germline ends. This CDR3 region has 15 residues. In germline, CDR1 is MNHEY, CDR2 SMNVEV (reference sequence). The CDR3 is CASTTWAGGDQPQHF. CDR3 bases: TGTGCCAGCACCACTTGGGCGGGAGGGGATCAGCCCCAGCATTTT.

The chain carries TRBV9 and TRBJ1-1; TRBD1 aligns across 12 bases. V dropped 3 bases and J dropped 0; count of bases not matched to a gene: 6. This CDR3 has 17 amino acids. Germline V gives CDR1 SGDLS, CDR2 YYNGEE. The chain's CDR3 is CASSAGTGGWMNTEAFF. The CDR3 DNA reads TGTGCCAGCAGCGCTGGGACAGGGGGCTGGATGAACACTGAAGCTTTCTTT.

The chain is built from TRBV9 and TRBJ1-2; 7 positions agree with TRBD1. Per germline, CDR1 SGDLS and CDR2 YYNGEE. This CDR3 is built from 13 residues. The V gene end was trimmed by 4 bases and the J gene end by 6 bases; junction bases not matched to a gene: 6. The CDR3 region is CASSSGTVDGYTF. In DNA form, the CDR3 reads TGTGCCAGCAGCTCGGGGACAGTCGATGGCTACACCTTC.

V and J are TRBV27 and TRBJ2-7; D might be TRBD1 or TRBD2, each matching 5 bases. The CDR3 is 13 amino acids. Trimming took off 3 bases at V and 2 bases at J, with 8 bases between the two ends. The germline gives CDR1 MNHEY, CDR2 SMNVEV (reference sequence). CDR3 nucleotides: TGTGCCAGCAGTTTCGGGGCCACCTACGAGCAGTACGTC. Translating it yields CASSFGATYEQYV.

This clone was recorded once. V is TRBV20-1 and J is TRBJ2-7; TRBD1 aligns across 7 bases. Germline values: CDR1 DFQATT, CDR2 SNEGSKA (reference sequence). The CDR3 runs 11 residues. V lost 5 bases and J lost 3; bases outside the gene matches: 1. As DNA, the CDR3 is TGCAGTGCTTGGACAGGCTACGAGCAGTACGTC. It yields the protein CSAWTGYEQYV.

The gene calls are TRBV28 and TRBJ1-3, with D tentatively TRBD1 (5 bases). The CDR3 length is 19 residues. Looked up from germline, CDR1 is MDHEN and CDR2 is SYDVKM. V was shortened by 5 bases and J by 0 bases, with 23 bases between the two germline ends. The CDR3 loop is CASSTGNFRPGGSGNTIYF. The CDR3 nucleotides read TGTGCCAGCAGTACTGGAAATTTTCGACCCGGGGGCTCTGGAAACACCATATATTTT.

This clone is a singleton in its sample. The chain uses TRBV7-9 and TRBJ2-3, with 7 bases aligning to TRBD2. The CDR3 covers 15 residues. The V gene's germline CDR1 is SEHNR and CDR2 FQNEAQ (reference sequence). V lost 3 bases, J lost 2 bases, and 5 bases stayed unmatched. CDR3 sequence reads: CASSFRREYTDTQYF. The CDR3, as DNA: TGTGCCAGCAGCTTCAGGCGGGAGTACACAGATACGCAGTATTTT.

The chain uses TRBV7-9 and TRBJ2-1, with a weak D call TRBD1 (6 bases). CDR3 size: 15 residues. Trimming cost V 1 base and J 2 bases, with 9 bases left between them. CDR1 and CDR2 (germline): SEHNR, FQNEAQ (reference sequence). CDR3 protein: CASSLGGLTYNEQFF. In DNA, the CDR3 is TGTGCCAGCAGCTTAGGGGGGCTAACCTACAATGAGCAGTTCTTC. Using reference TRBV7-9 and TRBJ2-1 for the parts outside the CDR3, the full variable domain is DTGVSQNPRHKITKRGQNVTFRCDPISEHNRLYWYRQTLGQGPEFLTYFQNEAQLEKSRLLSDRFSAERPKGSFSTLEIQRTEQGDSAMYLCASSLGGLTYNEQFFGPGTRLTVL.

V and J are TRBV29-1 and TRBJ1-1; 8 bases match TRBD1. Germline loops: CDR1 SQVTM, CDR2 ANQGSEA. V lost 3 bases, J lost 4 bases, and 1 base stayed unmatched. The CDR3 sequence is 12 residues long. CDR3 nucleotides: TGCAGCGTTGACAGGGGGCTCACTGAAGCTTTCTTT. It codes for CSVDRGLTEAFF.

This clone was picked up one time. This rearrangement joins TRBV7-6 to TRBJ1-2; D remains ambiguous. Trimming removed 1 base at V and 8 bases at J, with 14 bases between. CDR3 length: 14 amino acids. Germline CDR1 is SGHVS and CDR2 is FNYEAQ. CDR3 sequence (DNA): TGTGCCAGCAGCTTAGGCCCTATCACGGACGGCTACACCTTC. As protein: CASSLGPITDGYTF.

A single count supports this clone. This chain uses TRBV21-1 with TRBJ2-7; the table's D gene call, TRBD2, was not cross checked with the DNA. TRBV21-1 has pseudogene status. CDR3 length equals 14 residues. CDR3 sequence reads: CASSKGLYSYEQYV. Written as DNA, the CDR3 is TGTGCCAGCAGCAAAGGACTATATTCCTACGAGCAGTACGTC.

The CDR3 DNA reads TGTGCCAGCAGCCAAGTAGGGGAAGAAGCTTTCTTT. Protein product: CASSQVGEEAFF. The chain is built from TRBV14 and TRBJ1-1, with TRBD1 as a possible D gene (5 bases). CDR1 and CDR2 (germline): SGHDN, FVKESK. The CDR3 loop spans 12 amino acids. Trimming left V 1 base short and J 8 bases short, with 8 bases between.

A few counts support this clone. The chain combines TRBV6-4 with TRBJ2-7; the D is unclear. The CDR3 extends over 15 amino acids. The V gene lost 3 bases and the J gene lost 0 bases, with 12 bases spanning the gap. CDR1 and CDR2 (germline): MRHNA, SNTAGT. This CDR3 is CASSEEAGGSYEQYF. Here the CDR3 DNA reads TGTGCCAGCAGTGAAGAGGCAGGTGGCTCCTACGAGCAGTACTTC.